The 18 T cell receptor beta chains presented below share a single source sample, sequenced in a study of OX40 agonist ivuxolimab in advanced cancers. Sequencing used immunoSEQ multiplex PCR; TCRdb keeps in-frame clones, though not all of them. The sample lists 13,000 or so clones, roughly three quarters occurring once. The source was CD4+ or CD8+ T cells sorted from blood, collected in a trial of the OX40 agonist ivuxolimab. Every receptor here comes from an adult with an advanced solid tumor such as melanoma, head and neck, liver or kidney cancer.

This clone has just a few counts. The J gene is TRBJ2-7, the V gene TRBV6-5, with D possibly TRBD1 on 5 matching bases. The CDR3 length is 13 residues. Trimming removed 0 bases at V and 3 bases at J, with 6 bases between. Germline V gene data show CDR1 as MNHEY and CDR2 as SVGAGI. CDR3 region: CASSYSQGYEQYF. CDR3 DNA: TGTGCCAGCAGTTACTCCCAGGGCTACGAGCAGTACTTC.

CDR3 sequence (DNA): TGTGCCAGCAGTTACTCGGACTGGAACACAGATACGCAGTATTTT. This gives the protein CASSYSDWNTDTQYF. This rearrangement joins TRBV6-5 to TRBJ2-3; TRBD2 is a possible D gene (5 bases). Germline CDR1 and CDR2: MNHEY and SVGAGI. V lost 0 bases, J lost 2 bases, and 9 bases lay in between. The length of the CDR3 is 15 residues.

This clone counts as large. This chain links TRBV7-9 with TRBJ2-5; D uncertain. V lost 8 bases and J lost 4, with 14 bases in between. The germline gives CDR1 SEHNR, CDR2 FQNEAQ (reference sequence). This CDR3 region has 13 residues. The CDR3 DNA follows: TGTGCCAGCGAAGGCCCCTGGGGAGAGACCCAGTACTTC. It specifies CASEGPWGETQYF.

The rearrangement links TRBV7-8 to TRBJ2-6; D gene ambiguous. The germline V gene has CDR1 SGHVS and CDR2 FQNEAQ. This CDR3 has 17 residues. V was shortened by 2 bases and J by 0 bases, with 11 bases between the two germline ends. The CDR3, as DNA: TGTGCCAGCAGCTTACAGGCCCCGACCTCTGGGGCCAACGTCCTGACTTTC. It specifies CASSLQAPTSGANVLTF.

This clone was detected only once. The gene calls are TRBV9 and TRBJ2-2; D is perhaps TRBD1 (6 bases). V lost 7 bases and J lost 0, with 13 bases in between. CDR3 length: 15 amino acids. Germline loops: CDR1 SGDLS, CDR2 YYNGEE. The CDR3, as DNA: TGTGCCAGCGACAGGACAGAAACGAACACCGGGGAGCTGTTTTTT. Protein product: CASDRTETNTGELFF.

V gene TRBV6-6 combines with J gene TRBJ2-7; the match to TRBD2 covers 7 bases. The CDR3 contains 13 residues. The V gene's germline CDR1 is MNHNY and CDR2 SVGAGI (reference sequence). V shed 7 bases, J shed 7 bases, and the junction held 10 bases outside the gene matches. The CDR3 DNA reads TGTGCCAGCACTGGGGGGGAGTTAGGTGAGCAGTACTTC. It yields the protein CASTGGELGEQYF.

CDR3 residues: CASSWGSGTDTQYF. The CDR3 DNA reads TGTGCCAGCAGTTGGGGGTCTGGGACAGATACGCAGTATTTT. The rearrangement links TRBV27 to TRBJ2-3; possibly TRBD1 or TRBD2 for D (5 bases each). The germline CDR1 and CDR2 sequences are MNHEY and SMNVEV (reference sequence). The ends were cut back, 4 bases at V and 3 bases at J, with 11 bases in the middle. The CDR3 consists of 14 residues.

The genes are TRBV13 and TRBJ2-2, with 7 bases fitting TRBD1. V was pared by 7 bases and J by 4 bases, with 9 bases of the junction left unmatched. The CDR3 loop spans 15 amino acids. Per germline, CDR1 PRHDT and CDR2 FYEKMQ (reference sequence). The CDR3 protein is CASNPGQASTGELFF. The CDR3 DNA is TGTGCCAGCAATCCCGGACAGGCGAGCACCGGGGAGCTGTTTTTT.

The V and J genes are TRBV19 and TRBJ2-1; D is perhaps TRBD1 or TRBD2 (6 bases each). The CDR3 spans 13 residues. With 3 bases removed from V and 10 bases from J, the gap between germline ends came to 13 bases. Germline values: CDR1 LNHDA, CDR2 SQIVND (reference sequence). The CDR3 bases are TGTGCCAGTAGTATGGCCCCCGGGGGCGAGCAGTTCTTC. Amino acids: CASSMAPGGEQFF.

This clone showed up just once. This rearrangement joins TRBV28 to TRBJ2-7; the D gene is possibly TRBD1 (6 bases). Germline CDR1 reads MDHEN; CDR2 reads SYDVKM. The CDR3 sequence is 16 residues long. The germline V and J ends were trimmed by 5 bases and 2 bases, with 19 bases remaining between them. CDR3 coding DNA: TGTGCCAGCAGTCCCCCCCACAGGGTAGGGGCCTACGAGCAGTACTTC. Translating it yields CASSPPHRVGAYEQYF.

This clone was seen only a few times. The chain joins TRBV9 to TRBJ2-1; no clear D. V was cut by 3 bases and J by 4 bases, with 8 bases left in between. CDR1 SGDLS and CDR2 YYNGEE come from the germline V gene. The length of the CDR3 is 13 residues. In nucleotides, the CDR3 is TGTGCCAGCAGCGAAGTCCAGTACAATGAGCAGTTCTTC. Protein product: CASSEVQYNEQFF.

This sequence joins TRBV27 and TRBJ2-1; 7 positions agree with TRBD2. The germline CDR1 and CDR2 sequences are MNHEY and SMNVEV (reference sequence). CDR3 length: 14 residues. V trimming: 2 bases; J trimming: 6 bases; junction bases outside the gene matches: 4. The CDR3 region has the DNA TGTGCCAGCAGTTTAAACGGGAGGTCCAATGAGCAGTTCTTC. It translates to CASSLNGRSNEQFF.

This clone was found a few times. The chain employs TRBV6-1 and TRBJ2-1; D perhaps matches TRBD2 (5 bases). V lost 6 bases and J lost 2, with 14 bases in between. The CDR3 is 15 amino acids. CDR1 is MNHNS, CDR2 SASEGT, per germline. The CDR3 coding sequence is TGTGCCAGCAGGAGGGCAGCGGAACCCTACAATGAGCAGTTCTTC. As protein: CASRRAAEPYNEQFF.

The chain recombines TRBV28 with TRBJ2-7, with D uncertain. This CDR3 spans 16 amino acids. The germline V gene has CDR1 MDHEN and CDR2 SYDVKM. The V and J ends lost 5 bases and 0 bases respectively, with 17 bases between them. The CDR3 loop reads CASSPINGLSSYEQYF. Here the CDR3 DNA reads TGTGCCAGCAGTCCCATTAACGGCCTATCCTCCTACGAGCAGTACTTC.

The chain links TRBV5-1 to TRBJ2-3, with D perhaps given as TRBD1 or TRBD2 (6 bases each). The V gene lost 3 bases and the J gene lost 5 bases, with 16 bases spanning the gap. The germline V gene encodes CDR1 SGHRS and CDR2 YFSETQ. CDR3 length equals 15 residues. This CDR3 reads CASSSIGGRLDTQYF. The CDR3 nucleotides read TGCGCCAGCAGCTCCATAGGGGGGCGCTTAGATACGCAGTATTTT.

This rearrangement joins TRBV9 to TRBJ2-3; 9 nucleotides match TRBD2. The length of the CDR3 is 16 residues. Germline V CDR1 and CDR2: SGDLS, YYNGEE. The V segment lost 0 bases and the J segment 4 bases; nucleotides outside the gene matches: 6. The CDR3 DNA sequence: TGTGCCAGCAGCGTAGAGGGGGGACTAGCTGCAGATACGCAGTATTTT. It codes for CASSVEGGLAADTQYF.

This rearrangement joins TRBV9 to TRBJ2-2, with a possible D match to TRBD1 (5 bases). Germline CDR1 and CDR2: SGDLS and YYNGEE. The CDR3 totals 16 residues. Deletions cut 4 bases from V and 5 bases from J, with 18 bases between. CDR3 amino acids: CASSLGRQPRTGELFF. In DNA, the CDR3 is TGTGCCAGCAGCCTGGGGCGCCAGCCCCGAACCGGGGAGCTGTTTTTT.

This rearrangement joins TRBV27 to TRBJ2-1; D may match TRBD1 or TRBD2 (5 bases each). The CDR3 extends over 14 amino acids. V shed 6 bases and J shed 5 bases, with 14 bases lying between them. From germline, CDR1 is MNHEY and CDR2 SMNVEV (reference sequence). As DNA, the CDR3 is TGTGCCAGCAGCTGGGGACCGACCGACAATGAGCAGTTCTTC. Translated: CASSWGPTDNEQFF.